Below are 30 T cell receptor beta chains sequenced from a single sample in a study of shared clonotypes between healthy human individuals. Here immunoSEQ multiplex PCR was the method, and the copy in TCRdb shows in-frame clones only, minus some. The sample lists 600,000 to 750,000 clones, 72% occurring once. The sample taken for sequencing was memory CD4+ T cells sorted from blood. Subset given: CD45RA-negative fraction. The receptors were sampled from a woman under 40 in good health.

The rearrangement joins TRBV5-1 to TRBJ2-5, with a weak D call TRBD1 (6 bases). CDR3 length: 14 residues. Germline V gene lookup returns CDR1 SGHRS and CDR2 YFSETQ. Trimming removed 0 bases from V and 1 base from J, with 7 bases in between. The CDR3 DNA reads as TGCGCCAGCAGCTTGGAACAGGGCCAAGAGACCCAGTACTTC. Translation: CASSLEQGQETQYF.

This clone came up once. The gene calls are TRBV27 and TRBJ2-2, with 9 nucleotides matching TRBD2. The CDR3 runs 17 residues. V lost 6 bases and J lost 5; bases outside the gene matches: 13. Germline lookup yields CDR1 MNHEY and CDR2 SMNVEV (reference sequence). CDR3 residues: CASSPLISGSRTGELFF. CDR3 in DNA: TGTGCCAGCAGCCCCCTGATTAGCGGGAGTCGGACCGGGGAGCTGTTTTTT.

The genes are TRBV9 and TRBJ1-2; D perhaps matches TRBD1 (5 bases). CDR1 SGDLS and CDR2 YYNGEE come from the germline V gene. The CDR3 has 14 amino acids. V lost 4 bases, J lost 8 bases, and 18 bases lay in between. The CDR3 DNA reads as TGTGCCAGCAGCCCTTCGGGCACGGGACCCGGCTACACCTTC. It codes for CASSPSGTGPGYTF. The variable domain in full, with the rest retrieved from reference TRBV9 and TRBJ1-2, is DSGVTQTPKHLITATGQRVTLRCSPRSGDLSVYWYQQSLDQGLQFLIQYYNGEERAKGNILERFSAQQFPDLHSELNLSSLELGDSALYFCASSPSGTGPGYTFGSGTRLTVV.

This clone was found a few times. The gene calls are TRBV28 and TRBJ2-2; D unclear. V was clipped by 3 bases and J by 6 bases, with 8 bases between them. The germline CDR1 and CDR2 sequences are MDHEN and SYDVKM. This CDR3 has 13 residues. As DNA, the CDR3 is TGTGCCAGCAGTTTGGACGTACCCGGGGAGCTGTTTTTT. Its protein is CASSLDVPGELFF.

The chain has TRBV7-9 and TRBJ1-2; no clear D. The V end lost 2 bases, the J end lost 7 bases, and 5 bases lay between the germline ends. This CDR3 comprises 11 residues. Germline CDR1 reads SEHNR; CDR2 reads FQNEAQ (reference sequence). CDR3 nucleotides: TGTGCCAGCAGCTTAATGGGTGGCTACACCTTC. Encoded protein: CASSLMGGYTF.

About this clone itself: Possible read error: a much larger clone is one base away. The V and J genes are TRBV7-9 and TRBJ1-1; unclear D gene. Trimming cost V 3 bases and J 3 bases, with 8 bases left between them. CDR3 length: 13 residues. The germline V gene has CDR1 SEHNR and CDR2 FQNEAQ (reference sequence). CDR3 residues: CASSFQSYTEAFF. CDR3 nucleotides: TGTGCCAGCAGCTTCCAGAGCTACACTGAAGCTTTCTTT.

The chain employs TRBV11-1 and TRBJ1-1; a weak D match, TRBD1 (5 bases). V gave up 5 bases and J gave up 7 bases, with 11 bases separating them. The CDR3 has 12 amino acids. Germline CDR1 is SGHAT and CDR2 is FQDESV (reference sequence). CDR3 region: CASSTMTDEAFF. The CDR3 nucleotides read TGTGCCAGCAGCACCATGACAGATGAAGCTTTCTTT.

V and J are TRBV7-8 and TRBJ2-7; no reliable D call. The germline gives CDR1 SGHVS, CDR2 FQNEAQ. V dropped 2 bases and J dropped 4 bases, with 12 bases sitting between them. This CDR3 has 14 amino acids. Written as DNA, the CDR3 is TGTGCCAGCAGCTTACTCGGTGACGGTTACGAGCAGTACTTC. Amino acids: CASSLLGDGYEQYF.

The CDR3 DNA reads as TGTGCCAGCAGCTTATTCGACAGCAACTATGGCTACACCTTC. Its protein product is CASSLFDSNYGYTF. The V call is TRBV7-2, the J call TRBJ1-2, with TRBD1 as a possible D gene (5 bases). Germline values: CDR1 SGHTA, CDR2 FQGNSA. CDR3 length: 14 amino acids. V lost 2 bases and J lost 2, with 9 bases in between.

The chain couples TRBV7-2 to TRBJ2-1, with a possible D match to TRBD2 (5 bases). The V end lost 1 base, the J end lost 4 bases, and 11 bases lay between the germline ends. Germline CDR1 and CDR2: SGHTA and FQGNSA. This CDR3 comprises 15 residues. Written as DNA, the CDR3 is TGTGCCAGCAGCTTAGATCGGGGAATATACAATGAGCAGTTCTTC. It encodes CASSLDRGIYNEQFF.

This clone was counted between two and nine times. The chain carries TRBV18 and TRBJ1-4; D remains ambiguous. Trimming cost V 2 bases and J 0 bases, with 13 bases left between them. Germline CDR1 is KGHSH and CDR2 is LQKENI. This CDR3 contains 17 residues. In DNA form, the CDR3 reads TGTGCCAGCTCACCAAGAGAGGTCGGCGCAACTAATGAAAAACTGTTTTTT. Encoded protein: CASSPREVGATNEKLFF.

The chain uses TRBV18 and TRBJ2-5, with D possibly TRBD1 on 5 matching bases. With 2 bases removed from V and 5 bases from J, the gap between germline ends came to 18 bases. Germline V gene data show CDR1 as KGHSH and CDR2 as LQKENI. The CDR3 has 16 residues. CDR3 nucleotide sequence: TGTGCCAGCTCACCATTTCGCCAGGGCCATGGGGAGACCCAGTACTTC. Protein product: CASSPFRQGHGETQYF.

This sequence joins TRBV11-2 and TRBJ2-5, with 8 bases that match TRBD2. This CDR3 has 16 residues. CDR1 is SGHAT, CDR2 FQNNGV, per germline. The ends lost 6 bases at V and 1 base at J; junction bases unmatched: 10. The CDR3 region is CASSGRGGRFQETQYF. The CDR3 nucleotides read TGTGCCAGCAGTGGCCGGGGGGGTCGTTTCCAAGAGACCCAGTACTTC.

This clone was seen once. V is TRBV6-1 and J is TRBJ1-1; D is uncertain. With 3 bases removed from V and 11 bases from J, the gap between germline ends came to 16 bases. This CDR3 has 13 amino acids. CDR1 MNHNS and CDR2 SASEGT come from the germline V gene. Here the CDR3 reads CASSDAGGTIAFF. CDR3 sequence (DNA): TGTGCCAGCAGTGATGCGGGTGGAACAATTGCTTTCTTT.

The chain joins TRBV11-2 to TRBJ2-1; D may be TRBD1 (5 bases). CDR1 SGHAT and CDR2 FQNNGV come from the germline V gene. Trimming removed 2 bases from V and 4 bases from J, with 9 bases in between. There are 14 residues in the CDR3. CDR3 DNA sequence: TGTGCCAGCAGCTTATCGAAGGGGTACAATGAGCAGTTCTTC. Its translation: CASSLSKGYNEQFF. The full variable domain, in which reference TRBV11-2 and TRBJ2-1 provide the parts outside the CDR3, is EAGVAQSPRYKIIEKRQSVAFWCNPISGHATLYWYQQILGQGPKLLIQFQNNGVVDDSQLPKDRFSAERLKGVDSTLKIQPAKLEDSAVYLCASSLSKGYNEQFFGPGTRLTVL.

Comment on this clone: The same CDR3 is also encoded by other DNA sequences in this sample. The CDR3 sequence: CAWSAGDYGYTF. The CDR3 nucleotides are TGTGCCTGGTCCGCCGGGGACTATGGCTACACCTTC. The chain recombines TRBV30 with TRBJ1-2; D is uncertain. Germline values: CDR1 GTSNPN, CDR2 SVGIG (reference sequence). This CDR3 is built from 12 residues. V lost 5 bases, J lost 3 bases, and 10 bases lay in between.

The chain joins TRBV4-1 to TRBJ2-7; 11 bases are shared with TRBD1. Germline CDR1 reads MGHRA; CDR2 reads YSYEKL. The CDR3 contains 15 residues. With V trimmed by 4 bases and J by 7 bases, 9 bases remained unmatched. This CDR3 reads CASSLVPGQGEEQYF. The CDR3 DNA sequence: TGCGCCAGCAGCCTTGTCCCGGGACAGGGGGAAGAGCAGTACTTC.

This chain uses TRBV19 with TRBJ2-7, with TRBD1 identical over 7 bases. From germline, CDR1 is LNHDA and CDR2 SQIVND (reference sequence). Losses at the gene ends were 4 bases for V and 0 bases for J; bases not matched to a gene: 6. This CDR3 contains 15 residues. CDR3 sequence: CASSNTGAPSYEQYF. For the CDR3, the DNA is TGTGCCAGTAGTAATACAGGGGCCCCCTCCTACGAGCAGTACTTC.

This clone has a single count. The chain recombines TRBV10-1 with TRBJ2-2, with 8 bases aligning to TRBD2. Germline V CDR1 and CDR2: WNHNN, SYGVQD (reference sequence). V dropped 11 bases and J dropped 0; count of bases not matched to a gene: 26. The CDR3 is made up of 21 amino acids. The CDR3 loop reads CADPPVSGGPRSPANTGELFF. DNA of the CDR3: TGCGCCGACCCACCCGTAAGCGGGGGACCACGAAGCCCCGCGAACACCGGGGAGCTGTTTTTT.

The chain joins TRBV29-1 to TRBJ1-5; tentative D call: TRBD1 (6 bases). This CDR3 has 15 amino acids. V lost 5 bases and J lost 2, with 16 bases in between. Germline CDR1 is SQVTM and CDR2 is ANQGSEA. For the CDR3, the DNA is TGCAGCGTTTTGACGGATTCAGGGGGCAATCAGCCCCAGCATTTT. It codes for CSVLTDSGGNQPQHF.

The rearrangement joins TRBV6-5 to TRBJ2-7; 9 nucleotides align to TRBD1. Germline assignment: CDR1 MNHEY and CDR2 SVGAGI. V shed 8 bases, J shed 4 bases, and the junction held 3 bases outside the gene matches. The CDR3 loop spans 12 amino acids. CDR3 sequence (DNA): TGTGCCAGCCGGACAGGGGAGTACGAGCAGTACTTC. It is translated as CASRTGEYEQYF.

CDR3 DNA: TGCGCCAGCAGCTTGGGTACGAGCGGGAGTCAAGAGACCCAGTACTTC. It encodes CASSLGTSGSQETQYF. The chain combines TRBV5-1 with TRBJ2-5; 8 positions agree with TRBD2. The V gene's germline CDR1 is SGHRS and CDR2 YFSETQ. The CDR3 consists of 16 residues. V shed 0 bases, J shed 2 bases, and the junction held 6 bases outside the gene matches.

This clone was recorded a few times. V usage is TRBV30 and J usage is TRBJ1-1, with a weak D call TRBD1 (6 bases). CDR1 and CDR2 from the germline V gene are GTSNPN and SVGIG (reference sequence). V was trimmed by 1 base and J by 5 bases, leaving 8 bases between them. This CDR3 is 12 amino acids long. DNA of the CDR3: TGTGCCTGGAGTGGGCAGGGGACTGAAGCTTTCTTT. Translation: CAWSGQGTEAFF. The variable domain in full, completed from reference TRBV30 and TRBJ1-1, reads SQTIHQWPATLVQPVGSPLSLECTVEGTSNPNLYWYRQAAGRGLQLLFYSVGIGQISSEVPQNLSASRPQDRQFILSSKKLLLSDSGFYLCAWSGQGTEAFFGQGTRLTVV.

The V call is TRBV10-1, the J call TRBJ1-5; the D is unclear. The CDR3 runs to 11 residues. V lost 7 bases, J lost 11 bases, and 12 bases lay in between. CDR1 is WNHNN, CDR2 SYGVQD, per germline (reference sequence). DNA for the CDR3: TGCGCCAGCATTACGACGGGGTCCCAGCATTTT. Its translation: CASITTGSQHF.

About this clone itself: Other nucleotide sequences from this sample produce the same CDR3. V gene TRBV11-1 combines with J gene TRBJ2-3; D gene ambiguous. Trimming stripped 5 bases from V and 4 bases from J, with 7 bases between. This CDR3 region has 12 residues. CDR1 SGHAT and CDR2 FQDESV come from the germline V gene (reference sequence). CDR3 nucleotides: TGTGCCAGCAGCCAAGGCCCAGATACGCAGTATTTT. Protein product: CASSQGPDTQYF.

The sample holds one count of this clone. The chain is built from TRBV28 and TRBJ2-7; no clear D. This CDR3 spans 12 amino acids. CDR1 MDHEN and CDR2 SYDVKM come from the germline V gene. V lost 3 bases and J lost 5, with 8 bases in between. The CDR3 DNA follows: TGTGCCAGCAGTTTTTCCCTCAACGAGCAGTACTTC. The encoded protein is CASSFSLNEQYF. Full variable domain (rest looked up from reference TRBV28 and TRBJ2-7): DVKVTQSSRYLVKRTGEKVFLECVQDMDHENMFWYRQDPGLGLRLIYFSYDVKMKEKGDIPEGYSVSREKKERFSLILESASTNQTSMYLCASSFSLNEQYFGPGTRLTVT.

The chain couples TRBV28 to TRBJ2-1, with D perhaps matching TRBD2 (6 bases). The CDR3 length is 16 residues. The V gene lost 4 bases and the J gene lost 1 base, with 14 bases spanning the gap. Germline values: CDR1 MDHEN, CDR2 SYDVKM. The DNA of the CDR3 is TGTGCCAGCAGTTCCCCCCGGGGGATTTCCTACAATGAGCAGTTCTTC. Protein product: CASSSPRGISYNEQFF.

This sequence joins TRBV28 and TRBJ1-1; 7 bases fit TRBD1. CDR3 length equals 15 residues. Germline V gene sequence: CDR1 MDHEN, CDR2 SYDVKM. Trimming cost V 5 bases and J 0 bases; bases outside gene matches: 6. Here the CDR3 DNA reads TGTGCCAGCAGTGAACACAGGGGAGTGAACACTGAAGCTTTCTTT. This translates into CASSEHRGVNTEAFF.

This clone showed up just a few times. This chain connects TRBV5-1 to TRBJ2-1, with no clear D. Germline V gene sequence: CDR1 SGHRS, CDR2 YFSETQ. V shed 0 bases and J shed 0 bases, with 10 bases lying between them. The CDR3 runs to 16 residues. The CDR3 region is CASSLGPDNSYNEQFF. The CDR3, as DNA: TGCGCCAGCAGCTTGGGCCCCGACAACTCCTACAATGAGCAGTTCTTC. Complete variable domain (other parts from reference TRBV5-1 and TRBJ2-1): KAGVTQTPRYLIKTRGQQVTLSCSPISGHRSVSWYQQTPGQGLQFLFEYFSETQRNKGNFPGRFSGRQFSNSRSEMNVSTLELGDSALYLCASSLGPDNSYNEQFFGPGTRLTVL.

V is TRBV18 and J is TRBJ1-1; 9 bases are shared with TRBD1. Trimming took 2 bases from V and 5 from J; bases not matched to a gene: 3. Germline V gene data show CDR1 as KGHSH and CDR2 as LQKENI. The CDR3 is made up of 14 amino acids. In DNA, the CDR3 is TGTGCCAGCTCACCAGAGACAGGGGGAACTGAAGCTTTCTTT. The encoded protein is CASSPETGGTEAFF.